A selection of T cell receptor beta chains follows, all from one sample in a study of T-cell memory formation after mild COVID-19. TCRdb re-called the 5' RACE reads through MiXCR, storing one row per CDR3 protein. The table shows roughly 86,000 distinct CDR3 sequences, with roughly 16% occurring only once. Input material: PBMCs or a T cell subset sorted from them (not recorded which). These receptors were collected from a man aged 18-30 years who had mild COVID-19 (a few samples of this study predate the infection). Cell type and time point are not known. CDR3s include the opening cysteine and the closing phenylalanine or tryptophan. A D gene is named only where the DNA matches it firmly. Not every row has a clone size; where given, it reads once, few, many or a size class.

>12|-|TRBV5-1|TRBJ2-7|many
CASSFGGYEQYF
TGCGCCAGCAGCTTTGGAGGGTACGAGCAGTACTTC
>15|TRBD1|TRBV6-5|TRBJ2-1|few
CASSPGQGNYNEQFF
TGTGCCAGCAGTCCGGGACAGGGGAACTACAATGAGCAGTTCTTC
>15|-|TRBV7-9|TRBJ2-5|-
CASRLTLRGQETQYF
TGTGCCAGCAGATTGACTCTCAGGGGTCAAGAGACCCAGTACTTC
>16|TRBD1|TRBV5-1|TRBJ2-7|few
CASSELIRGRGYEQYF
TGCGCCAGCAGCGAATTGATCAGGGGGCGCGGCTACGAGCAGTACTTC
>12|-|TRBV30|TRBJ2-3|few
CAWSVGRDTQYF
TGTGCCTGGAGTGTCGGACGAGATACGCAGTATTTT
>16|-|TRBV4-3|TRBJ2-3|-
CASSQDQGAYTDTQYF
TGCGCCAGCAGCCAAGATCAGGGAGCATACACAGATACGCAGTATTTT
>13|TRBD1|TRBV4-1|TRBJ1-1|few
CASSPTGALEAFF
TGCGCCAGCAGCCCCACAGGGGCTCTCGAAGCTTTCTTT
>14|-|TRBV15|TRBJ1-2|few
CATSIPGGDYGYTF
TGTGCCACCAGCATTCCGGGGGGGGACTATGGCTACACCTTC
>15|-|TRBV4-3|TRBJ2-3|-
CASSQGTTPWDTQYF
TGCGCCAGCAGCCAAGGGACTACCCCTTGGGATACGCAGTATTTT
>10|-|TRBV24-1|TRBJ1-2|-
CAVTDNGYTF
TGTGCAGTGACAGACAATGGCTACACCTTC
>13|TRBD1|TRBV7-8|TRBJ2-1|-
CASSPQGAIRQFF
TGTGCCAGCAGCCCTCAGGGGGCGATTCGGCAGTTCTTC
>16|-|TRBV4-2|TRBJ2-3|-
CASSQDWPPPTDTQYF
TGTGCCAGCAGCCAAGATTGGCCACCACCCACAGATACGCAGTATTTT
>14|-|TRBV12-3/TRBV12-4|TRBJ2-1|few
CASTADDFYNEQFF
TGTGCCAGCACCGCCGACGACTTCTACAATGAGCAGTTCTTC
>16|-|TRBV4-1|TRBJ2-3|many
CASSQGTSRSTDTQYF
TGCGCCAGCAGCCAGGGAACTAGCCGAAGCACAGATACGCAGTATTTT
>15|-|TRBV7-2|TRBJ2-1|many
CASSLSGSSYNEQFF
TGTGCCAGCAGCTTATCGGGCAGCTCCTACAATGAGCAGTTCTTC
>14|-|TRBV21-1|TRBJ2-1|-
CAWRLADSYNEQFF
TGTGCCTGGAGGCTAGCGGACTCCTACAATGAGCAGTTCTTC
>18|-|TRBV4-1|TRBJ2-4|-
CASSYLSLGPIAKNIQYF
TGCGCCAGCAGCTACCTGTCTTTGGGACCAATAGCCAAAAACATTCAGTACTTC
>13|-|TRBV4-3|TRBJ1-5|many
CASSQLQGKPQHF
TGCGCCAGCAGCCAATTGCAGGGTAAACCCCAGCATTTT
>14|-|TRBV5-1|TRBJ2-1|few
CASSLGAPRREQFF
TGCGCCAGCAGCTTGGGGGCGCCCCGTCGTGAGCAGTTCTTC
>16|-|TRBV28|TRBJ2-1|few
CASTTDIGTTDDEQFF
TGTGCCAGCACCACCGATATCGGGACAACGGATGATGAGCAGTTCTTC
>11|-|TRBV12-3/TRBV12-4|TRBJ2-1|few
CASSRTNEQFF
TGTGCCAGCAGCCGGACCAATGAGCAGTTCTTC
>14|-|TRBV5-1|TRBJ2-7|few
CASSFSSGSYEQYF
TGCGCCAGCAGCTTTAGTAGTGGCTCCTACGAGCAGTACTTC
>15|-|TRBV4-1|TRBJ2-7|-
CASSQATGQTYEQYF
TGCGCCAGCAGCCAAGCGACCGGACAGACCTACGAGCAGTACTTC
>15|-|TRBV9|TRBJ2-7|-
CASSPTGLMNYEQYF
TGTGCCAGCAGCCCCACAGGGTTGATGAACTACGAGCAGTACTTC
>17|-|TRBV20-1|TRBJ2-3|-
CSASKAGTLTSTDTQYF
TGCAGTGCTAGCAAAGCGGGCACCCTCACTAGCACAGATACGCAGTATTTT
>14|TRBD2|TRBV12-3/TRBV12-4|TRBJ2-5|many
CASSKTSGEETQYF
TGTGCCAGCAGCAAGACTAGCGGAGAAGAGACCCAGTACTTC
>16|TRBD2|TRBV29-1|TRBJ2-5|few
CSVRGLAGIHQETQYF
TGCAGCGTCCGGGGACTAGCGGGGATTCACCAAGAGACCCAGTACTTC
>14|TRBD2|TRBV20-1|TRBJ2-5|few
CSARHTSVQETQYF
TGCAGTGCTAGACATACTAGCGTTCAAGAGACCCAGTACTTC
>12|-|TRBV4-2|TRBJ2-2|-
CASSQVTGELFF
TGTGCCAGCAGCCAAGTAACCGGGGAGCTGTTTTTT
>15|-|TRBV11-1|TRBJ2-5|few
CASTPHRGTVETQYF
TGTGCCAGCACCCCCCACCGCGGGACAGTGGAGACCCAGTACTTC
>14|TRBD1|TRBV2|TRBJ2-7|-
CASSGTGGTYEQYF
TGTGCCAGCAGCGGGACAGGGGGGACCTACGAGCAGTACTTC
>14|-|TRBV6-2/TRBV6-3|TRBJ2-7|many
CASSSGEEAHEQYF
TGTGCCAGCAGCTCGGGAGAGGAGGCCCACGAGCAGTACTTC
>17|TRBD1|TRBV4-3|TRBJ2-1|few
CASSFHQGQERYNEQFF
TGCGCCAGCAGCTTTCACCAGGGACAGGAGAGATACAATGAGCAGTTCTTC
>14|-|TRBV5-6|TRBJ2-5|-
CASSLRGTRETQYF
TGTGCCAGCAGCTTGAGGGGGACAAGGGAGACCCAGTACTTC
>16|TRBD1|TRBV9|TRBJ1-2|few
CASSGSRDREPYGYTF
TGTGCCAGCAGCGGGAGCCGGGACAGGGAGCCCTATGGCTACACCTTC
>14|-|TRBV20-1|TRBJ2-7|few
CSASGRERPYEQYF
TGCAGTGCTAGCGGCAGGGAAAGACCCTACGAGCAGTACTTC
>14|TRBD1|TRBV5-1|TRBJ1-1|many
CASSFRTGGTEAFF
TGCGCCAGCAGCTTCAGGACAGGAGGCACTGAAGCTTTCTTT
>17|TRBD2|TRBV4-2|TRBJ2-1|-
CASSQDLASGVYNEQFF
TGTGCCAGCAGCCAAGATCTGGCTAGCGGGGTCTACAATGAGCAGTTCTTC
>12|-|TRBV7-9|TRBJ2-2|few
CASTLEPGELFF
TGTGCCAGCACCCTTGAGCCCGGGGAGCTGTTTTTT
>14|-|TRBV7-9|TRBJ2-5|-
CASSPPMQRETQYF
TGTGCCAGCAGCCCCCCCATGCAACGGGAGACCCAGTACTTC
>15|TRBD1|TRBV9|TRBJ2-2|few
CASSAGTGNTGELFF
TGTGCCAGCAGCGCGGGGACAGGGAACACCGGGGAGCTGTTTTTT
>13|-|TRBV20-1|TRBJ2-7|few
CSAGAEDSYEQYF
TGCAGTGCTGGGGCGGAAGATTCCTACGAGCAGTACTTC
>13|-|TRBV27|TRBJ2-7|few
CASSYYSSYEQYF
TGTGCCAGCAGTTACTACAGTTCCTACGAGCAGTACTTC
>16|TRBD1|TRBV7-9|TRBJ1-1|-
CASSHFGQGPNAEAFF
TGTGCCAGCAGCCACTTCGGACAGGGGCCTAACGCTGAAGCTTTCTTT
>15|-|TRBV5-1|TRBJ2-5|few
CASSLEIPGRETQYF
TGCGCCAGCAGCTTGGAAATTCCAGGGCGAGAGACCCAGTACTTC
>15|TRBD2|TRBV5-1|TRBJ2-3|-
CASRILADPTDTQYF
TGCGCCAGCAGAATACTAGCGGACCCCACAGATACGCAGTATTTT
>14|-|TRBV27|TRBJ1-4|few
CASSHRGGNEKLFF
TGTGCCAGCAGCCACAGAGGGGGTAATGAAAAACTGTTTTTT
>16|-|TRBV4-2|TRBJ1-2|-
CASSQDQYREDYGYTF
TGTGCCAGCAGCCAAGACCAGTACAGGGAGGACTATGGCTACACCTTC
>14|-|TRBV6-5|TRBJ1-1|-
CASAEFSMNTEAFF
TGTGCCAGCGCAGAGTTCTCCATGAACACTGAAGCTTTCTTT
>14|-|TRBV9|TRBJ1-6|few
CASSPLLSGSPLHF
TGTGCCAGCAGCCCCCTTCTAAGCGGTTCACCCCTCCACTTT
>18|-|TRBV4-1|TRBJ2-5|few
CASSQDPFQGGAQETQYF
TGCGCCAGCAGCCAAGACCCTTTCCAGGGCGGGGCACAAGAGACCCAGTACTTC
>15|TRBD1|TRBV12-3/TRBV12-4|TRBJ1-2|-
CASSWGQGGSYGYTF
TGTGCCAGCAGTTGGGGACAGGGGGGCTCCTATGGCTACACCTTC
>13|-|TRBV12-3/TRBV12-4|TRBJ2-7|-
CASSLAVRYEQYF
TGTGCCAGCAGTTTAGCGGTCCGCTACGAGCAGTACTTC
>10|-|TRBV27|TRBJ2-3|few
CASRKDTQYF
TGTGCCAGCAGGAAAGATACGCAGTATTTT
>14|-|TRBV6-4|TRBJ2-7|-
CASSDPSHMYEQYF
TGTGCCAGCAGTGACCCTTCCCACATGTACGAGCAGTACTTC